The subject of this entry is one T cell receptor (beta chain). This clonotype was counted once. Its antigen is unknown. No base quality information exists; no much larger clone differs at one position. Evidence from one read is weak. This entry is derived from a study of T cells in Graves' hyperthyroidism and ophthalmopathy (dated by TCRdb to about 2019). Study-wide context: Peripheral blood samples were taken at the time of initial diagnosis, prior to any treatment. To identify distinguishing TCR V-J signatures, a discovery cohort of around 100 patients was used, comprising fewer than 45 with Graves' ophthalmopathy and around 57 with stable Graves' hyperthyroidism. Prospective prediction of ophthalmopathy was tested in an independent validation cohort consisting of about 20 hyperthyroidism patients and some 15 patients who later progressed to ophthalmopathy. The 100 discovery patients were randomly divided into training and test sets at a 7:3 ratio. Thyroid tissue and blood T-cell repertoires from more than five Graves' hyperthyroidism patients were also compared in the study. Following sampling, methimazole starting at 30 mg daily was given to hyperthyroidism patients, and high-dose intravenous methylprednisolone was given to ophthalmopathy patients. The paper describes TCR Vbeta CDR3 sequencing of 135 peripheral blood samples, made up of about 41 ophthalmopathy patients, over 70 hyperthyroidism patients and 17 progressor patients. General study outcomes and caveats: In validation, the model predicted progression to ophthalmopathy with approximately 69% sensitivity and approximately 72% specificity, a median of about six months before onset. A 13 V-J signature model separated ophthalmopathy from stable hyperthyroidism, with approximately 87% sensitivity and 81% to 83% specificity in cross-validation and 80%/75% in testing. Most expanded thyroid clonotypes (frequency above 0.001) were also detected in blood, suggesting blood repertoires may reflect thyroid immune responses. Sample size was not statistically predetermined, and blinding of investigators to group allocation was not performed.

TCR beta CDR3 regions were amplified from RNA transcripts. A first-round RT-PCR of the TCR CDR3 used the HTBI primer set with the Qiagen OneStep RT-PCR kit. Libraries were constructed in a second round of multiplex PCR, after which size selection and purification were performed. Paired-end sequencing of the libraries was performed with 100 bp reads on an Illumina HiSeq2000. The original methods were these. SOAPnuke was used to process the raw data, with reads discarded if the reads contained adapters or uncalled bases, had a mean Phred below 15, or lacked an exact constant-primer or identifier match. High-quality paired reads were merged using COPE v1.2.5, and each unique nucleotide sequence was defined as a clonotype. Clonotypes were aligned to IMGT TRBV, TRBD and TRBJ reference segments using MiTCR v1.1. The analysis included only V-J combinations with a frequency above 0.0001, which together covered more than 99% of the repertoires. The TCS score was defined as F50 (clonal expansion) divided by E x V (chaos), with BLOSUM62-based TCRdist calculated between CDR3 peptides within each V-J. Welch's t-statistics and random forest reduced around 550 V-J features to 10 to 15, which were used in a naive Bayes classifier (R e1071). The Morisita-Horn index was used to measure how similar the thyroid and blood repertoires were. TCRdb cleaned the public reads at Q25 with fastp, built clones with MiXCR and kept in-frame beta chains. Rows are unified per CDR3 protein, each entry keeping the most common DNA and genes. For this entry, the V and J calls and clone size follow TCRdb and not the study's own pipeline. In all, the sample holds fewer than 650,000 distinct CDR3 sequences, and roughly 14% of those were seen once. Of the sample, around 4.5% falls within the top ten clones.

The CDR3 goes from the cysteine to the phenylalanine over 19 residues. This entry keeps only the CDR3 DNA: 57 bases, framed from base 1. Via the germline V gene, CDR1 is MNHEY and CDR2 SVGEGT. Relative to germline, V is missing 0 bases and J is missing 6 bases, with 16 bases of the junction outside any gene match. In the ophthalmopathy patients, disease was moderately to severely active, with a Clinical Activity Score of 3 or more, a NOSPECS grade of 4 or more, and a duration of less than 3 months. Any patient with an uncontrolled infection, another autoimmune disease, pregnancy or lactation was excluded. Clinical symptoms, serum thyroxine and TRAb, thyroid ultrasound, and orbital computed tomography formed the basis for the diagnoses. Ficoll-Paque density gradient centrifugation was used to isolate PBMCs from 8 to 10 ml of fresh peripheral blood. Total RNA was extracted with Trizol reagent, and quality was checked on an Agilent 2100 Bioanalyzer.

What was sequenced was blood. The source of this sequence is a woman in her thirties or forties with Graves' ophthalmopathy. This sequence uses TRBV6-2 or TRBV6-3 and TRBJ2-7; 11 central bases correspond to TRBD2. Here is the DNA: TGTGCCAGCAGTTACTCGAGAGGTGGGGGCCTAGCGGGAGGCCCCGAGCAGTACTTC. This codes for CASSYSRGGGLAGGPEQYF.